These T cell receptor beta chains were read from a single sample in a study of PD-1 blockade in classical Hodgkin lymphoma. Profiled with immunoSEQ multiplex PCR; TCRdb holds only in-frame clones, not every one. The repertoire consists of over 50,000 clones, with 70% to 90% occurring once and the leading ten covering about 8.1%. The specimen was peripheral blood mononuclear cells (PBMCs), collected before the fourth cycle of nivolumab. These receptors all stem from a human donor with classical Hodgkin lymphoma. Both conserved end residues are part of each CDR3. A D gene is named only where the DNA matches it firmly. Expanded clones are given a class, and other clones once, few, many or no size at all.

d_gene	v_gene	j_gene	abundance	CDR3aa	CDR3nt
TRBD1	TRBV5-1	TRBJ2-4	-	CASSFTGGQGNIQYF	TGCGCCAGCAGCTTCACGGGTGGACAGGGTAACATTCAGTACTTC
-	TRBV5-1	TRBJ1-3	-	CASSSQGSTGNTIYF	TGCGCCAGCAGCTCACAGGGTTCTACTGGAAACACCATATATTTT
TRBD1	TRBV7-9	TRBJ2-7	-	CASSFGTGRDYEQYF	TGTGCCAGCAGCTTCGGGACAGGGAGAGATTACGAGCAGTACTTC
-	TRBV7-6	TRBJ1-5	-	CASSRNQGSPNQPQHF	TGTGCCAGCAGCCGAAACCAGGGAAGTCCCAATCAGCCCCAGCATTTT
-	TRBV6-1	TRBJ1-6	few	CASSSGPYNSPLHF	TGTGCCAGCAGTAGTGGGCCCTATAATTCACCCCTCCACTTT
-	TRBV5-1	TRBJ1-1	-	CASSLRGDLGTEAFF	TGCGCCAGCAGCTTGCGGGGGGACTTGGGCACTGAAGCTTTCTTT
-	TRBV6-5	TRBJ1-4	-	CASSYTSGPLNEKLFF	TGTGCCAGCAGTTACACTTCCGGGCCTCTCAATGAAAAACTGTTTTTT
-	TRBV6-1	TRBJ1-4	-	CASSEGRREKLFF	TGTGCCAGCAGTGAGGGGAGACGTGAAAAACTGTTTTTT
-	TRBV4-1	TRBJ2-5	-	CASSTLLGGALETQYF	TGCGCCAGCAGCACCCTTCTTGGAGGGGCGCTGGAGACCCAGTACTTC
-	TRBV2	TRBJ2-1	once	CASSSMTVYNEQFF	TGTGCCAGCAGTTCGATGACAGTTTACAATGAGCAGTTCTTC
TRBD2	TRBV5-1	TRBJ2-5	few	CASSLTGGAGETQYF	TGCGCCAGCAGCTTGACCGGGGGGGCTGGAGAGACCCAGTACTTC
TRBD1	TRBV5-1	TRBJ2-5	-	CASSVQGISETQYF	TGCGCCAGCAGCGTACAGGGGATATCGGAGACCCAGTACTTC
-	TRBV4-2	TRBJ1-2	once	CASSQDPGIYGYTF	TGTGCCAGCAGCCAAGATCCGGGGATCTATGGCTACACCTTC
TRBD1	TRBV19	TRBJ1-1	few	CATGTAKRPEAFF	TGTGCCACGGGGACAGCAAAGAGACCTGAAGCTTTCTTT
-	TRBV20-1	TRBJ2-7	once	CSGGRDEQYF	TGCAGTGGAGGCCGCGACGAGCAGTACTTC
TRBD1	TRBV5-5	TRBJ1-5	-	CASTDTGTGPGRQPQHF	TGTGCCAGCACCGACACAGGGACAGGCCCCGGCCGCCAACCCCAGCATTTT
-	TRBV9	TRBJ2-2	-	CASSVSPGELFF	TGTGCCAGCAGCGTCTCCCCCGGGGAGCTGTTTTTT
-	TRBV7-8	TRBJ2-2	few	CASSLVSPGELFF	TGTGCCAGCAGCTTAGTATCTCCTGGGGAGCTGTTTTTT
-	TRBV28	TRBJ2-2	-	CASSSGELFF	TGTGCCAGCAGTTCGGGGGAGCTGTTTTTT
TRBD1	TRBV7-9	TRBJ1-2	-	CASSFTGDGGYTF	TGTGCCAGCAGCTTCACAGGGGATGGTGGCTACACCTTC
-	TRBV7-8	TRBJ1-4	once	CASSFGQNEKLFF	TGTGCCAGCAGCTTTGGGCAGAATGAAAAACTGTTTTTT
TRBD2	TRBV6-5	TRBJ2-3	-	CASAGGASVGQYF	TGTGCCAGCGCCGGGGGGGCTTCTGTTGGGCAGTATTTT
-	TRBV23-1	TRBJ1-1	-	CASSQDVCGNEAFF	TGCGCCAGCAGTCAAGATGTTTGTGGAAATGAAGCTTTCTTT
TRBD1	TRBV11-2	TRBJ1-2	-	CASSSDRGANYGYTF	TGTGCCAGCAGCTCTGACAGGGGCGCTAACTATGGCTACACCTTC
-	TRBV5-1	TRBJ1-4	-	CASSPPEGSTNEKLFF	TGCGCCAGCAGCCCGCCTGAGGGGTCAACTAATGAAAAACTGTTTTTT
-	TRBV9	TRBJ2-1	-	CASSVEGSRGSYNEQFF	TGTGCCAGCAGCGTAGAAGGGTCCCGGGGCTCCTACAATGAGCAGTTCTTC
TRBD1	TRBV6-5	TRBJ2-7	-	CASSYRDRSGYEQYF	TGTGCCAGCAGTTACAGGGACAGGTCGGGTTACGAGCAGTACTTC
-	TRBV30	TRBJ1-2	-	CAWSESIPPAGYTF	TGTGCCTGGAGTGAGAGTATTCCGCCTGCTGGCTACACCTTC
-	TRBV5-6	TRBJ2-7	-	CASSLQAYISYEQYF	TGTGCCAGCAGCTTGCAGGCGTATATTTCCTACGAGCAGTACTTC
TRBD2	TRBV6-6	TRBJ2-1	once	CASSSDLAGVGSEQFF	TGTGCCAGCAGCTCCGATCTAGCGGGGGTAGGTAGTGAGCAGTTCTTC